These 31 T cell receptor beta chains were sequenced from one sample in a study of T-cell memory formation after mild COVID-19. TCRdb recomputed calls from the 5' RACE reads with MiXCR, one row per CDR3 protein. The table records around 90,000 distinct CDR3 sequences, less than 15% of them present only once. The sample comprised PBMCs or a T cell subset sorted from them (not recorded which). The source of these receptors is an adult woman who had mild COVID-19 (a few samples of this study predate the infection). Cell type and time point are not known.

This clonotype has just a few counts. This chain links TRBV4-1 with TRBJ1-6; tentatively, D is TRBD1 (6 bases). The V end was cut by 1 base, the J end by 3 bases, with 16 bases between. The V gene's germline CDR1 is MGHRA and CDR2 YSYEKL. The CDR3 covers 18 residues. CDR3 DNA sequence: TGCGCCAGCAGCCAAGCATATCTCGAGGGGGACTATAATTCACCCCTCCACTTT. This translates into CASSQAYLEGDYNSPLHF.

The chain joins TRBV30 to TRBJ2-1; TRBD2 matches 10 bases. In germline, CDR1 is GTSNPN, CDR2 SVGIG (reference sequence). The CDR3 consists of 20 residues. V gave up 0 bases and J gave up 0 bases; unmatched junction bases: 14. The DNA of the CDR3 is TGTGCCTGGAGTGTACGGCTTAGGACTAGCGGATTCTTCTCCTACAATGAGCAGTTCTTC. It specifies CAWSVRLRTSGFFSYNEQFF.

V gene TRBV19 combines with J gene TRBJ1-6; D may be TRBD1 (5 bases). Germline V gives CDR1 LNHDA, CDR2 SQIVND (reference sequence). V lost 5 bases and J lost 7, with 18 bases in between. The CDR3 consists of 16 residues. In DNA, the CDR3 is TGTGCCAGTAGTGAAACCTCCGGGACGGTGAATTCACCCCTCCACTTT. It encodes CASSETSGTVNSPLHF.

A few counts support this clonotype. The chain uses TRBV27 and TRBJ2-1, with TRBD2 identical over 12 bases. The junction had 5 bases not matched to a gene; V was cut back by 7 bases and J by 4 bases. CDR3 length equals 15 residues. Germline loops: CDR1 MNHEY, CDR2 SMNVEV (reference sequence). CDR3 coding DNA: TGTGCCAGCACGACTAGCGGGGGCCCATACAATGAGCAGTTCTTC. Encoded protein: CASTTSGGPYNEQFF.

This clonotype was counted between two and nine times. The genes are TRBV21-1 and TRBJ1-6; TRBD1, the table's D call, lacks a check against the DNA. TRBV21-1 is a known pseudogene. The CDR3 has 16 residues. This CDR3 is CASRETDGGFVAPLHF. The CDR3 DNA sequence: TGTGCCAGCAGGGAAACGGACGGGGGGTTCGTGGCACCCCTCCACTTT.

The genes are TRBV4-2 and TRBJ2-1; 7 nucleotides agree with TRBD2. Germline trimming cut 0 bases from V and 10 bases from J; bases unmatched to any gene: 3. Germline V gene sequence: CDR1 LGHNA, CDR2 YNFKEQ. The CDR3 runs to 13 residues. This chain's CDR3 is CASSQDVREEQFF. The CDR3 DNA reads as TGTGCCAGCAGCCAAGACGTGCGGGAGGAGCAGTTCTTC.

This clonotype occurred a few times. This sequence joins TRBV6-1 and TRBJ2-1; TRBD2 matches at 12 bases. Germline lookup yields CDR1 MNHNS and CDR2 SASEGT. The CDR3 is made up of 15 amino acids. With V trimmed by 3 bases and J by 8 bases, 5 bases remained unmatched. This chain's CDR3 is CASSETSGSSDEQFF. Written as DNA, the CDR3 is TGTGCCAGCAGTGAGACTAGCGGGAGCTCCGATGAGCAGTTCTTC.

This chain joins TRBV5-5 and TRBJ1-2; D gene ambiguous. The CDR3 extends over 15 amino acids. The V end lost 5 bases, the J end lost 8 bases, and 22 bases lay between the germline ends. Per germline, CDR1 SGHKS and CDR2 YYEKEE (reference sequence). DNA of the CDR3: TGTGCCAGCAGATCGATGGAATCAGGATACGGGGGCTACACCTTC. It translates to CASRSMESGYGGYTF.

This clonotype was found a few times. The CDR3 coding sequence is TGTGCCAGCAGTCCCCCAGGGAGGGAAAAACTGTTTTTT. This sequence encodes CASSPPGREKLFF. The chain joins TRBV6-1 to TRBJ1-4; perhaps TRBD1 as D (5 bases). This CDR3 has 13 amino acids. V was cut by 5 bases and J by 8 bases, with 12 bases left in between. Germline loops: CDR1 MNHNS, CDR2 SASEGT.

The chain has TRBV7-9 and TRBJ2-5, with 10 bases aligning to TRBD1. Germline loops: CDR1 SEHNR, CDR2 FQNEAQ (reference sequence). The J segment lost 5 bases and the V segment lost 8 bases, leaving 5 bases of the junction unmatched. This CDR3 region has 13 residues. The CDR3 protein is CASDGTGVETQYF. CDR3 in DNA: TGTGCCAGCGACGGGACAGGGGTCGAGACCCAGTACTTC.

About this clonotype itself: A single base separates this from a much larger clone, so it may be a read error. The chain joins TRBV9 to TRBJ2-3; no firm D call. Per germline, CDR1 SGDLS and CDR2 YYNGEE. This CDR3 contains 16 residues. The CDR3 region is CARSVAALHGQDTQYF. The DNA of the CDR3 is TGTGCCAGAAGCGTAGCTGCGCTTCATGGCCAGGATACGCAGTATTTT.

The chain recombines TRBV5-1 with TRBJ1-1; no definite D call. Per the germline V gene, CDR1 is SGHRS and CDR2 is YFSETQ. The CDR3 length is 13 residues. V was trimmed by 3 bases and J by 8 bases, leaving 14 bases between them. The CDR3 DNA follows: TGCGCCAGCAGCTACCCCGACGGCTTAGAAGCTTTCTTT. Translation: CASSYPDGLEAFF.

This clonotype appeared a few times. The chain is built from TRBV7-8 and TRBJ1-1; D might be TRBD1 (5 bases). V lost 5 bases and J lost 7, with 11 bases in between. The germline CDR1 and CDR2 sequences are SGHVS and FQNEAQ. The CDR3 contains 12 residues. The CDR3 sequence: CASSPGGSEAFF. In nucleotides, the CDR3 is TGTGCCAGCAGCCCCGGGGGGAGTGAAGCTTTCTTT.

This chain links TRBV18 with TRBJ2-3; TRBD2 is a possible D gene (5 bases). The CDR3 length is 17 residues. Germline CDR1 and CDR2: KGHSH and LQKENI. V was pared by 0 bases and J by 4 bases, with 17 bases between. As DNA, the CDR3 is TGTGCCAGCTCACCACCCCCAGACTACTCGGGTGCAGATACGCAGTATTTT. Residues: CASSPPPDYSGADTQYF.

The rearrangement joins TRBV7-2 to TRBJ2-1; a weak D match, TRBD2 (6 bases). Germline assignment: CDR1 SGHTA and CDR2 FQGNSA. The CDR3 length is 15 residues. V was clipped by 5 bases and J by 9 bases, with 20 bases between them. The CDR3, as DNA: TGTGCCAGCAGCCGTGGGACTTCCTCCGTGAGTGAGCAGTTCTTC. The encoded protein is CASSRGTSSVSEQFF.

This chain connects TRBV4-1 to TRBJ2-5; D remains ambiguous. V was shortened by 6 bases and J by 4 bases, with 15 bases between the two germline ends. From germline, CDR1 is MGHRA and CDR2 YSYEKL. The CDR3 totals 14 residues. The DNA of the CDR3 is TGCGCCAGCAGTCCCCGCTCGATTGGAGAGACCCAGTACTTC. Protein product: CASSPRSIGETQYF.

The chain couples TRBV14 to TRBJ2-5; D gene ambiguous. Trimming left V 0 bases short and J 4 bases short, with 12 bases between. Germline CDR1 SGHDN, CDR2 FVKESK. This CDR3 has 15 amino acids. This CDR3 reads CASSQEVGVVETQYF. The CDR3 DNA sequence: TGTGCCAGCAGCCAAGAAGTCGGTGTTGTAGAGACCCAGTACTTC.

This clonotype was observed a few times. The gene calls are TRBV19 and TRBJ2-1; 8 positions agree with TRBD1. Germline V gene data show CDR1 as LNHDA and CDR2 as SQIVND (reference sequence). The junction had 8 bases not matched to a gene; V was cut back by 5 bases and J by 8 bases. There are 14 residues in the CDR3. The CDR3 coding sequence is TGTGCCAGTAGTGAGAGGGCAGGGGGCGATGAGCAGTTCTTC. Translated, it gives CASSERAGGDEQFF.

V gene TRBV3-1 combines with J gene TRBJ2-7, with D unclear. V was pared by 3 bases and J by 3 bases, with 9 bases between. The CDR3 sequence is 13 residues long. The germline CDR1 and CDR2 sequences are LGHDT and YNNKEL (reference sequence). The CDR3 spells CASSQGYYYEQYF. DNA for the CDR3: TGTGCCAGCAGCCAGGGATACTACTACGAGCAGTACTTC.

The V and J genes are TRBV7-9 and TRBJ2-7; D may correspond to TRBD1 or TRBD2 (6 bases each). Germline-derived CDR1 and CDR2 are SEHNR and FQNEAQ (reference sequence). The CDR3 has 17 amino acids. Trimming cost V 0 bases and J 2 bases, with 17 bases left between them. The CDR3, as DNA: TGTGCCAGCAGCTTAGCGTATTTGGAGGGGGGTACCTACGAGCAGTACTTC. Amino acids: CASSLAYLEGGTYEQYF.

The rearrangement uses TRBV7-8 and TRBJ2-1, with 10 bases lining up with TRBD2. The germline V gene encodes CDR1 SGHVS and CDR2 FQNEAQ. The V and J ends lost 6 bases and 1 base, in that order; junction bases with no gene match: 9. The CDR3 is 17 residues long. The CDR3 loop is CASSPAAGGDSYNEQFF. DNA of the CDR3: TGTGCCAGCAGTCCCGCAGCGGGGGGGGATTCCTACAATGAGCAGTTCTTC.

This clonotype has more than one count but fewer than ten. This rearrangement joins TRBV5-1 to TRBJ2-7, with 7 positions matching TRBD1. Per the germline V gene, CDR1 is SGHRS and CDR2 is YFSETQ. J was trimmed by 3 bases and V by 0 bases; bases with no gene match: 9. The length of the CDR3 is 16 residues. Here the CDR3 reads CASSLGQQGTGYEQYF. CDR3 bases: TGCGCCAGCAGCTTGGGCCAACAGGGGACCGGCTACGAGCAGTACTTC.

The chain recombines TRBV5-1 with TRBJ2-3; 10 bases are shared with TRBD1. The CDR3 has 15 amino acids. CDR1 is SGHRS, CDR2 YFSETQ, per germline. V lost 4 bases to trimming and J lost 0 bases; unmatched junction nucleotides: 2. The CDR3: CASSPGQGSTDTQYF. As DNA, the CDR3 is TGCGCCAGCAGCCCGGGACAGGGGAGCACAGATACGCAGTATTTT.

In its sample, this clonotype was seen a few times. The genes are TRBV4-1 and TRBJ2-3, with 12 bases lining up with TRBD1. Trimming removed 0 bases from V and 5 bases from J; junction bases left unmatched: 9. The V gene's germline CDR1 is MGHRA and CDR2 YSYEKL. This CDR3 comprises 18 residues. CDR3 amino acids: CASSQDISGTGGQDTQYF. CDR3 sequence (DNA): TGCGCCAGCAGCCAAGATATATCAGGGACAGGGGGCCAAGATACGCAGTATTTT.

The J gene is TRBJ1-1, the V gene TRBV12-3 or TRBV12-4; no definite D call. The length of the CDR3 is 11 residues. The V gene lost 7 bases and the J gene lost 1 base, with 4 bases spanning the gap. This chain's CDR3 is CASTWNTEAFF. The CDR3, as DNA: TGTGCCAGCACCTGGAACACTGAAGCTTTCTTT.

The V and J genes are TRBV13 and TRBJ1-1; no firm D call. V lost 5 bases, J lost 0 bases, and 22 bases lay in between. Germline V gene data show CDR1 as PRHDT and CDR2 as FYEKMQ (reference sequence). The length of the CDR3 is 18 residues. CDR3 coding DNA: TGTGCCAGCAGCACCCCCCGCATAACTAGTACCATGAACACTGAAGCTTTCTTT. It translates to CASSTPRITSTMNTEAFF.

The V and J genes are TRBV6-2 or TRBV6-3 and TRBJ2-1; 9 nucleotides agree with TRBD2. The trim removed 2 bases at V and 5 bases at J, leaving 7 bases unmatched. Germline V gene sequence: CDR1 MNHEY, CDR2 SVGEGT. This CDR3 comprises 16 residues. For the CDR3, the DNA is TGTGCCAGCAGTTACAGGCGACTAGCGGCGAACAATGAGCAGTTCTTC. Protein: CASSYRRLAANNEQFF.

The CDR3 reads CASSVLAGDGHTGELFF. The CDR3 nucleotides read TGCGCCAGCAGCGTACTAGCGGGAGACGGTCACACCGGGGAGCTGTTTTTT. The rearrangement links TRBV5-1 to TRBJ2-2; the match to TRBD2 covers 11 bases. CDR1 is SGHRS, CDR2 YFSETQ, per germline. This CDR3 spans 17 amino acids. The V segment lost 4 bases and the J segment 3 bases; nucleotides outside the gene matches: 8.

This clonotype was detected only a few times. This sequence joins TRBV20-1 and TRBJ2-7, with TRBD2 identical over 7 bases. The CDR3 length is 11 residues. The germline V gene has CDR1 DFQATT and CDR2 SNEGSKA (reference sequence). J was trimmed by 11 bases and V by 3 bases; bases with no gene match: 7. The chain's CDR3 is CSASAGRREYF. Written as DNA, the CDR3 is TGCAGTGCTAGCGCCGGGAGGAGAGAGTACTTC.

CDR3 loop: CASSQSSQFQETQYF. The DNA for the CDR3 is TGTGCCAGCAGCCAATCTAGCCAATTCCAAGAGACCCAGTACTTC. The chain couples TRBV16 to TRBJ2-5; D is uncertain. Germline V gene data show CDR1 as KGHSY and CDR2 as FQNENV. The CDR3 extends over 15 amino acids. The V end was cut by 0 bases, the J end by 1 base, with 9 bases between.

There are a few counts of this clonotype. This rearrangement joins TRBV7-9 to TRBJ2-7, with 9 bases fitting TRBD1. Germline V gives CDR1 SEHNR, CDR2 FQNEAQ (reference sequence). J lost 3 bases, V lost 0 bases, and 0 bases had no gene match. This CDR3 region has 14 residues. The CDR3 loop is CASSLATGGYEQYF. In nucleotides, the CDR3 is TGTGCCAGCAGCTTAGCGACAGGGGGCTACGAGCAGTACTTC.